This T cell receptor beta chain originates from a study of cytomegalovirus exposure and HLA in healthy donors. In the study overall: An earlier analysis identified 110 million or so unique TCR beta sequences in about 190 million T cells.

This clone came up once. The antigen remains undetermined. Study-level points and caveats: Trimming of TCR beta V- and J-genes showed a link, identified in a later analysis, to a missense DCLRE1C variant.

There are 18 residues in the CDR3. The V gene's germline CDR1 is SEHNR and CDR2 FQNEAQ (reference sequence). The V end lost 6 bases, the J end lost 2 bases, and 23 bases lay between the germline ends. PCR involved 60 Vbeta and 13 Jbeta primers. Some clones are missing from TCRdb's copy, which holds only in-frame ones; the method was immunoSEQ multiplex PCR. The table has 50,000 to 75,000 clones, 75% to 85% seen once. The sequenced sample consisted of PBMCs. This sequence joins TRBV7-9 and TRBJ2-4; D possibly corresponds to TRBD2 (6 bases). This receptor was taken from a human donor in good health. For the CDR3, the DNA is TGTGCCAGCAGGACGAGAACGAGTCCGGGGGATACCAAAAACATTCAGTACTTC. As protein: CASRTRTSPGDTKNIQYF.